The 10 T cell receptor beta chains given below trace back to one sample, sequenced in a study of blood T cell repertoires in COVID-19. Libraries were prepared by immunoSEQ multiplex PCR; TCRdb keeps only in-frame clonotypes and omits some of them. The sample contains 15,000 to 17,000 clones, about 86% of which appear only once. The sample comprised peripheral blood. These receptors came from a man aged 55 to 70 with acute or convalescent COVID-19.

The chain is built from TRBV11-2 and TRBJ1-3; D perhaps matches TRBD1 (5 bases). Germline V gene data show CDR1 as SGHAT and CDR2 as FQNNGV. This CDR3 spans 16 amino acids. The germline V and J ends were trimmed by 4 bases and 3 bases, with 16 bases remaining between them. As DNA, the CDR3 is TGTGCCAGCAGCTCCCTGGAGGGGAGAGTTGGAAACACCATATATTTT. As protein: CASSSLEGRVGNTIYF.

V is TRBV7-2 and J is TRBJ2-1, with TRBD2 matching over 10 bases. The CDR3 is 13 residues long. Looked up from germline, CDR1 is SGHTA and CDR2 is FQGNSA. After removal of 11 bases from V and 7 bases from J, the junction contained 8 bases not matched to a gene. The CDR3 loop is CAHGASGRNEQFF. As DNA, the CDR3 is TGTGCCCACGGGGCTAGCGGGAGAAATGAGCAGTTCTTC.

The rearrangement links TRBV2 to TRBJ1-1; maybe TRBD1 (6 bases). Trimming cost V 3 bases and J 5 bases, with 13 bases left between them. This CDR3 comprises 14 residues. Germline CDR1 reads SNHLY; CDR2 reads FYNNEI. CDR3 region: CASSEAGARTEAFF. The CDR3 DNA is TGTGCCAGCAGTGAGGCAGGGGCGAGGACTGAAGCTTTCTTT.

This clone is categorized as medium-sized. The CDR3 DNA is TGTGCCAGTAGTCAGACTAGCGGGAGCTTGGATGAGCAGTTCTTC. Its protein is CASSQTSGSLDEQFF. The V gene is TRBV19, the J gene TRBJ2-1, with 12 bases lining up with TRBD2. The CDR3 covers 15 residues. Germline V gene data show CDR1 as LNHDA and CDR2 as SQIVND (reference sequence). Trimming removed 5 bases from V and 8 bases from J; junction bases left unmatched: 7.

This chain links TRBV7-8 with TRBJ2-1, with D tentatively TRBD2 (6 bases). This CDR3 contains 16 residues. The germline CDR1 and CDR2 sequences are SGHVS and FQNEAQ. V was cut by 5 bases and J by 2 bases, with 16 bases left in between. CDR3 DNA: TGTGCCAGCAGCGGGGCACGCGGGGAAGCCTACAATGAGCAGTTCTTC. Its protein is CASSGARGEAYNEQFF.

The chain carries TRBV7-2 and TRBJ1-1; D unclear. The CDR3 runs to 13 residues. Trimming removed 3 bases at V and 3 bases at J, with 8 bases between. From germline, CDR1 is SGHTA and CDR2 FQGNSA. CDR3 in amino acids: CASSFEAYTEAFF. The CDR3 coding sequence is TGTGCCAGCAGCTTTGAGGCGTACACTGAAGCTTTCTTT.

The chain uses TRBV15 and TRBJ2-1; 8 nucleotides match TRBD2. The CDR3 length is 16 residues. Germline CDR1 reads LNHNV; CDR2 reads YYDKDF (reference sequence). The V gene end was trimmed by 2 bases and the J gene end by 7 bases; junction bases not matched to a gene: 10. The DNA for the CDR3 is TGTGCCACCAGCAGAACCTCCGGGGGGGCGATGAATGAGCAGTTCTTC. Amino acids: CATSRTSGGAMNEQFF.

This chain joins TRBV9 and TRBJ2-7, with 7 nucleotides matching TRBD1. Germline assignment: CDR1 SGDLS and CDR2 YYNGEE. There are 15 residues in the CDR3. J was trimmed by 1 base and V by 4 bases; bases with no gene match: 8. The CDR3 region has the DNA TGTGCCAGCAGCAGAGGACCGACAGGGTCCTACGAGCAGTACTTC. This encodes CASSRGPTGSYEQYF.

This clone was detected only once. The rearrangement uses TRBV7-3 and TRBJ2-1; 14 nucleotides line up with TRBD2. In germline, CDR1 is SGHTA, CDR2 FQGTGA. The CDR3 is made up of 17 amino acids. Trimming cost V 4 bases and J 7 bases; bases outside gene matches: 9. The CDR3 protein is CASSSHPGTSGGNEQFF. The CDR3 region has the DNA TGTGCCAGCAGCTCCCACCCTGGGACTAGCGGGGGAAATGAGCAGTTCTTC.

J is TRBJ2-7 and V is TRBV6-5; 12 positions agree with TRBD2. Germline CDR1 reads MNHEY; CDR2 reads SVGAGI. The CDR3 spans 13 residues. Germline trimming cut 4 bases from V and 8 bases from J; bases unmatched to any gene: 3. Here the CDR3 reads CASSSRTSGKQYF. Here the CDR3 DNA reads TGTGCCAGCAGTTCCCGGACTAGCGGGAAGCAGTACTTC.